The entry below gives a single TCR beta chain sequence along with its context. The CDR3 totals 14 residues. V lost 0 bases and J lost 4, with 9 bases in between. The germline CDR1 and CDR2 sequences are LGHNA and YSLEER. The data are from a study of blood T cell repertoires in COVID-19. Clones were sequenced by immunoSEQ multiplex PCR, and TCRdb holds only the in-frame ones, with some missing. The sample lists approximately 250,000 clones; approximately 85% were seen once. This chain links TRBV4-3 with TRBJ1-2, with D hard to call. The specimen sequenced was PBMCs or T cells enriched from blood (not recorded which). The TCR was taken from a woman aged 50 to 65 with acute COVID-19. CDR3 nucleotides: TGCGCCAGCAGCCAAGACCGCCAGTTCTATGGCTACACCTTC. Translating it yields CASSQDRQFYGYTF.